This T cell receptor beta chain is drawn from a study of blood T cells in healthy people across ages (dated by TCRdb to between 2014 and 2017). As for the study more broadly: Template switching captured roughly one uniquely barcoded TCR beta cDNA molecule per two T cells in model experiments. To track age-related changes in TCR beta repertoire diversity, the study relied on deep sequencing normalized with unique cDNA molecular identifiers. Donors were grouped into four age groups: young (average approximately 15 years), middle-aged (less than 40), aged (around 56) and long-lived (roughly 80). Using the same blood draw, the study looked at two additional independent replicas of 1 million unique cDNA reads for two donors, one aged 18 to 30 and the other aged 80 or older. General conclusions and limits of the study: Observed TCR beta diversity per million T cells fell roughly linearly with age, and a significant reduction was already apparent by age around 40. Compared with the aged group, the long-lived group had more naive CD4+ T cells, fewer expanded clones and increased TCR diversity, a pattern suggesting age selection. Bulk unsorted PBMC profiling prevented conclusive comparison of naive and antigen-experienced compartments. Estimates of total diversity based on one million sequenced T cells were regarded as lower bounds and as underestimates. The percentage of naive T cells measured by flow cytometry correlated strongly with observed TCR beta diversity. Because the CMV infection status of the donors was unknown, age-related changes in expanded clonotypes may potentially have been confounded.

A note on this clonotype: Its antigen specificity is not known. This may be a read error: a much more frequent sequence differs by one nucleotide.

Receptors were amplified or captured by 5' RACE. Sequencing relied on an Illumina HiSeq 2500. The second PCR ran for about 7 to 11 cycles and used a J-beta primer mix along with a sample-barcoded 5' primer. A unique molecular identifier was introduced onto each TCR beta cDNA molecule by a template-switch 5' adaptor carrying 12 random nucleotides. Each sample yielded at least 3 million CDR3-containing paired-end reads. First-strand cDNA was synthesized from all RNA with the Mint cDNA synthesis kit, primed by a TRBC-specific oligonucleotide. Following uracil-DNA glycosylase treatment, a first 18-cycle PCR with universal primers M1SS and BC2_uni_R was performed on all cDNA. Under the source paper's analysis protocol: Each sample was normalized by randomly selecting 1 million high-quality reads, each carrying a distinct molecular identifier. Reads with shared molecular identifiers were discarded instead of being binned into consensus sequences. MiTCR, with a Q25 quality threshold and the strictest error-elimination algorithm, was used for CDR3 identification, clonotype clustering and error correction. A nonparametric unseen species model using Euler transformation provided a lower-bound estimate of total TCR beta diversity. Using fastp at Q25 and MiXCR, TCRdb reprocessed the public reads and kept productive beta chains. CDR3 protein duplicates are merged, each entry listing the most common genes and DNA. The authors' filters were not applied to this entry. The sample profile shows 800,000 to 950,000 distinct CDR3 sequences; under 35% of them were found once. The leading ten clones occupy roughly 10% of the sample.

The cysteine opens and the phenylalanine closes a CDR3 of 15 amino acids. Only the CDR3 portion is preserved as DNA: 45 bases, with reading frame beginning at the first base. The CDR1 and CDR2 encoded by the germline V gene are SGHTA and FQGNSA. Systemically healthy Caucasian individuals from Russia, approximately 39 in total and aged roughly 6 to 100 years, were included as donors. Each donor gave around 9.5 milliliters of peripheral blood, collected into EDTA-treated Vacutainer tubes. Ficoll-Paque density-gradient centrifugation was used to isolate PBMCs, with at least 7 million per sample. Total RNA was extracted from PBMCs with Trizol reagent, with at least 6 micrograms obtained per sample. Naive CD45RAhigh/CD27high T cell percentages were measured by flow cytometry on a PBMC aliquot from every donor. These sequences were also reported in another study, on T cells of mothers and their children. The second study, in turn, reports: Donors were nine systemically healthy Caucasian individuals: three mothers and their six children. cDNA synthesis used all of the extracted RNA, with roughly 1.5 ug of RNA in each 15 ul reaction. Sample barcodes and 2-4 random nucleotides were added via the M1S primer in the second PCR. Over 9.5 million TCR beta CDR3 reads came from each mother, compared with around 3 million reads from each child. In both related and unrelated pairs, thymic selection shapes the output of TCR recombination in a similar way, with inherited differences having only a minor effect. Normalized repertoire overlap was always slightly but never significantly higher in related than unrelated mother-child pairs. Persistent microchimeric T cell clones were not detected, at a sensitivity of around 99 clones per million clonotypes. The study used deep NGS to compare TCR beta repertoires of mothers and children, seeking features distinguishing related mother-child pairs from unrelated individuals. The mean age was about 37 +/- 4 years for the mothers and about 12 +/- 4 years for the children. After adapters were ligated using NEBNext reagents, the libraries underwent 100+100 nt paired-end sequencing on an Illumina HiSeq 2000. To prevent cross-contamination, the mother and child libraries were prepared a month apart and were sequenced in separate runs. Between about 500,000 and 2,100,000 distinct TCR beta clonotypes were identified per donor. Naive TCR beta clonotypes were estimated from low-frequency clonotypes matched to each donor's FACS-determined naive share, without sorting.

The source is a woman aged 40 to 50 in good health. The sequence links TRBV7-2 to TRBJ2-3, with TRBD1 perhaps the D gene, on 5 matching bases. Sequenced input: blood. CDR3 protein: CASSSSRVHTDAQYF. The DNA sequence reads TGTGCCAGCAGCTCATCCAGGGTCCACACAGATGCGCAGTATTTT.